The 31 T cell receptor beta chains below come from one sample, sequenced in a study of CD8+ T cells in alopecia areata. Sequencing templates came from extracted RNA that was reverse transcribed into cDNA. Data came from immunoSEQ multiplex PCR; TCRdb stores just in-frame clones and leaves some out. The sample has around 140,000 clones, about 90% seen once. The sample consisted of CD8+ T cells sorted from blood, taken at week 0. The receptors here all came from a human donor with alopecia areata.

J is TRBJ2-7 and V is TRBV2, with D possibly being TRBD1 (6 bases). V was clipped by 8 bases and J by 0 bases, with 11 bases between them. Germline V gene lookup returns CDR1 SNHLY and CDR2 FYNNEI. The CDR3 spans 13 residues. CDR3 region: CASSQGFSYEQYF. DNA for the CDR3: TGTGCCAGCTCACAGGGATTCTCCTACGAGCAGTACTTC.

The chain is built from TRBV5-4 and TRBJ1-1; D is unresolved. V lost 2 bases and J lost 4, with 9 bases in between. Germline lookup yields CDR1 SGHNT and CDR2 YYREEE (reference sequence). The CDR3 is 13 residues long. DNA of the CDR3: TGTGCCAGCAGCTTTCGTGGAGGCACTGAAGCTTTCTTT. Encoded protein: CASSFRGGTEAFF.

The chain joins TRBV6-1 to TRBJ2-7; TRBD2 might be the D (5 bases). The ends were cut back, 8 bases at V and 4 bases at J, with 15 bases in the middle. Germline CDR1 MNHNS, CDR2 SASEGT. This CDR3 contains 13 residues. The CDR3 DNA sequence: TGTGCCAGCTCTTCCTCCGGGGATTACGAGCAGTACTTC. This codes for CASSSSGDYEQYF.

V usage is TRBV15 and J usage is TRBJ1-1; 7 nucleotides align to TRBD1. J gave up 2 bases and V 3 bases, and 12 bases lay outside the gene matches. The V gene's germline CDR1 is LNHNV and CDR2 YYDKDF (reference sequence). This CDR3 spans 17 amino acids. The CDR3 protein is CATSSQGQPAPNTEAFF. Written as DNA, the CDR3 is TGTGCCACCAGCAGCCAGGGACAGCCGGCACCCAACACTGAAGCTTTCTTT.

The CDR3 sequence: CASSPVDRSYGYTF. The CDR3 DNA reads as TGCGCCAGCAGCCCCGTCGACAGGAGCTATGGCTACACCTTC. The chain carries TRBV4-1 and TRBJ1-2; maybe TRBD1 (6 bases). The germline V gene has CDR1 MGHRA and CDR2 YSYEKL. V lost 4 bases, J lost 4 bases, and 13 bases lay in between. CDR3 length: 14 amino acids.

The V call is TRBV6-5, the J call TRBJ2-5; D unresolved. The tail of the sequence fits TRBJ2-7 better, so the J call may be wrong. The CDR3 is 13 amino acids. Germline CDR1 reads MNHEY; CDR2 reads SVGAGI. The CDR3 loop reads CASSYSGSYEQYF. In DNA, the CDR3 is TGTGCCAGCAGTTACTCAGGTAGCTACGAGCAGTACTTC.

This clone was counted between two and nine times. The rearrangement uses TRBV11-2 and TRBJ2-7; 7 bases are shared with TRBD1. Trimming at V came to 1 base and at J to 3 bases, leaving 6 bases not matched to a gene. Per germline, CDR1 SGHAT and CDR2 FQNNGV. The CDR3 consists of 15 residues. The CDR3: CASSLGGQDGYEQYF. CDR3 sequence (DNA): TGTGCCAGCAGCTTAGGAGGACAGGATGGCTACGAGCAGTACTTC.

CDR3 region: CASSFSFEGFFNEQFF. The CDR3, as DNA: TGCGCCAGCAGTTTTTCTTTCGAAGGCTTTTTCAATGAGCAGTTCTTC. The chain is built from TRBV5-1 and TRBJ2-1, with no clear D. V shed 5 bases and J shed 6 bases, with 21 bases lying between them. The germline V gene has CDR1 SGHRS and CDR2 YFSETQ. The length of the CDR3 is 16 residues.

This clone was observed once. This chain's CDR3 is CASCWTELQETQYF. The DNA of the CDR3 is TGTGCCAGCTGTTGGACCGAACTCCAAGAGACCCAGTACTTC. This chain uses TRBV2 with TRBJ2-5; D is undetermined. The CDR3 covers 14 residues. The ends were cut back, 8 bases at V and 1 base at J, with 14 bases in the middle. CDR1 and CDR2 (germline): SNHLY, FYNNEI.

The rearrangement uses TRBV12-5 and TRBJ1-1; D uncertain. V was shortened by 2 bases and J by 4 bases, with 11 bases between the two germline ends. The CDR3 contains 14 residues. Germline-derived CDR1 and CDR2 are LGHNT and FRNRAP. The CDR3 sequence: CASGLPSRSTEAFF. The CDR3 DNA reads TGTGCTAGTGGTTTGCCGTCTCGATCCACTGAAGCTTTCTTT.

V is TRBV9 and J is TRBJ2-7, with 11 bases aligning to TRBD1. J lost 4 bases, V lost 3 bases, and 6 bases had no gene match. Germline V gene data show CDR1 as SGDLS and CDR2 as YYNGEE. The CDR3 contains 15 residues. The CDR3 bases are TGTGCCAGCAGCGCCGTCGGGACAGGGGGTTACGAGCAGTACTTC. Residues: CASSAVGTGGYEQYF.

J is TRBJ2-7 and V is TRBV27; D gene ambiguous. This CDR3 contains 13 residues. From germline, CDR1 is MNHEY and CDR2 SMNVEV (reference sequence). Trimming shortened V by 4 bases and J by 0 bases, and 7 bases separated the two germline ends. CDR3 in amino acids: CASSYSLSYEQYF. CDR3 in DNA: TGTGCCAGCAGTTACAGCCTCTCCTACGAGCAGTACTTC.

CDR3 sequence: CASSLAGTGGHEQYF. In DNA form, the CDR3 reads TGTGCCAGCAGCTTGGCGGGGACAGGGGGCCACGAGCAGTACTTC. The rearrangement joins TRBV6-5 to TRBJ2-7; 12 bases match TRBD1. J lost 5 bases, V lost 6 bases, and 8 bases had no gene match. Germline V gives CDR1 MNHEY, CDR2 SVGAGI. The CDR3 totals 15 residues.

The chain recombines TRBV7-9 with TRBJ2-7, with D possibly TRBD1 on 6 matching bases. Germline CDR1 SEHNR, CDR2 FQNEAQ (reference sequence). Trimming shortened V by 4 bases and J by 3 bases, and 13 bases separated the two germline ends. The CDR3 is 14 amino acids. The CDR3 is CASSYRTDVYEQYF. The CDR3 DNA sequence: TGTGCCAGCAGCTACAGGACAGACGTCTACGAGCAGTACTTC.

The chain recombines TRBV9 with TRBJ2-1; D unclear. The germline gives CDR1 SGDLS, CDR2 YYNGEE. The CDR3 totals 14 residues. The V and J ends lost 6 bases and 0 bases respectively, with 10 bases between them. This CDR3 reads CASTNLSSYNEQFF. The CDR3 region has the DNA TGTGCCAGCACCAACCTAAGCTCCTACAATGAGCAGTTCTTC.

The V gene is TRBV5-1, the J gene TRBJ2-1; D not certain. This CDR3 has 11 residues. In germline, CDR1 is SGHRS, CDR2 YFSETQ. Trimming stripped 0 bases from V and 9 bases from J, with 4 bases between. In DNA form, the CDR3 reads TGCGCCAGCAGCTTGGCCTTTGAGCAGTTCTTC. This codes for CASSLAFEQFF.

J is TRBJ2-1 and V is TRBV27; D ambiguous. The CDR3 has 14 residues. Trimming took 6 bases from V and 6 from J, leaving 15 bases between them. Per the germline V gene, CDR1 is MNHEY and CDR2 is SMNVEV (reference sequence). DNA for the CDR3: TGTGCCAGCAGCCTTTTTTTATCTGTCAATGAGCAGTTCTTC. Protein product: CASSLFLSVNEQFF.

The chain links TRBV13 to TRBJ2-7; 7 bases are a match to TRBD1. The germline V gene has CDR1 PRHDT and CDR2 FYEKMQ (reference sequence). The CDR3 is 12 amino acids. With 5 bases clipped from V and 6 bases from J, the junction kept 4 bases outside the gene matches. Here the CDR3 reads CASSLQGIEQYF. CDR3 sequence (DNA): TGTGCCAGCAGCCTACAGGGGATCGAGCAGTACTTC.

A single count supports this clone. This chain uses TRBV12-5 with TRBJ1-1, with D unresolved. CDR3 size: 16 residues. V was cut by 1 base and J by 0 bases, with 12 bases left in between. CDR1 and CDR2 (germline): LGHNT, FRNRAP. The CDR3 nucleotides are TGTGCTAGTGGTTTGGGCCCCGGGCTTATGAACACTGAAGCTTTCTTT. Protein sequence: CASGLGPGLMNTEAFF.

This clone came up a few times. This chain links TRBV4-1 with TRBJ1-1; D gene unclear. CDR3 length: 17 residues. Germline V gene lookup returns CDR1 MGHRA and CDR2 YSYEKL. V was pared by 2 bases and J by 0 bases, with 16 bases between. DNA of the CDR3: TGCGCCAGCAGCCAAACGGGCCAGCAAATAATGAACACTGAAGCTTTCTTT. Protein product: CASSQTGQQIMNTEAFF.

The genes are TRBV27 and TRBJ2-3; no clear D. Trimming shortened V by 2 bases and J by 3 bases, and 9 bases separated the two germline ends. There are 14 residues in the CDR3. Germline V CDR1 and CDR2: MNHEY, SMNVEV (reference sequence). CDR3 in DNA: TGTGCCAGCAGTTTAGCGGCAACAACAGATACGCAGTATTTT. Translated: CASSLAATTDTQYF.

The chain is built from TRBV7-9 and TRBJ1-6; D is ambiguous. The V and J ends lost 0 bases and 14 bases respectively, with 11 bases between them. Germline V gene lookup returns CDR1 SEHNR and CDR2 FQNEAQ (reference sequence). CDR3 length equals 13 residues. CDR3 bases: TGTGCCAGCAGCTTAGCTGGGGATTCGTCCCTCCACTTT. Translating it yields CASSLAGDSSLHF.

The chain joins TRBV27 to TRBJ1-1, with D unclear. CDR3 length equals 14 residues. Trimming removed 5 bases at V and 1 base at J, with 11 bases between. Germline values: CDR1 MNHEY, CDR2 SMNVEV (reference sequence). The CDR3 is CASSLAYGNTEAFF. The CDR3 bases are TGTGCCAGCAGTCTCGCCTATGGGAACACTGAAGCTTTCTTT.

This chain uses TRBV5-5 with TRBJ1-1; D ambiguous. V was clipped by 0 bases and J by 0 bases, with 9 bases between them. Germline V gene sequence: CDR1 SGHKS, CDR2 YYEKEE (reference sequence). The CDR3 sequence is 15 residues long. In nucleotides, the CDR3 is TGTGCCAGCAGCTTGGGCCAGTTCATGAACACTGAAGCTTTCTTT. This gives the protein CASSLGQFMNTEAFF.

The J gene is TRBJ1-5, the V gene TRBV27; 7 bases map to TRBD1. With V trimmed by 5 bases and J by 1 base, 5 bases remained unmatched. This CDR3 contains 15 residues. Germline assignment: CDR1 MNHEY and CDR2 SMNVEV (reference sequence). The CDR3 nucleotides are TGTGCCAGCAGTCACAGCAGGGGGAGCAATCAGCCCCAGCATTTT. It specifies CASSHSRGSNQPQHF.

The rearrangement links TRBV2 to TRBJ2-2; 12 bases agree with TRBD2. CDR1 is SNHLY, CDR2 FYNNEI, per germline. This CDR3 is 15 amino acids long. The V segment lost 9 bases and the J segment 8 bases; nucleotides outside the gene matches: 10. The CDR3 bases are TGTGCCAGTAATGGACTAGCGGGAAGTGGTGGGGAGCTGTTTTTT. Protein: CASNGLAGSGGELFF.

This rearrangement joins TRBV4-1 to TRBJ1-1, with D unresolved. Germline V gene sequence: CDR1 MGHRA, CDR2 YSYEKL. Trimming removed 1 base at V and 4 bases at J, with 7 bases between. The CDR3 sequence is 13 residues long. As DNA, the CDR3 is TGCGCCAGCAGCCAAGGGGGTAGCACTGAAGCTTTCTTT. The encoded protein is CASSQGGSTEAFF.

The V call is TRBV27, the J call TRBJ1-1, with D possibly matching TRBD1 (6 bases). From germline, CDR1 is MNHEY and CDR2 SMNVEV (reference sequence). This CDR3 has 14 residues. V lost 6 bases, J lost 4 bases, and 15 bases lay in between. The CDR3 here is CASRVAGVSTEAFF. CDR3 DNA: TGTGCCAGCAGGGTGGCAGGGGTGAGCACTGAAGCTTTCTTT.

The V call is TRBV19, the J call TRBJ2-1, with TRBD2 as a possible D gene (5 bases). Between the trimmed V and J ends, which lost 8 bases and 4 bases, there was a span of 21 bases. The V gene's germline CDR1 is LNHDA and CDR2 SQIVND (reference sequence). CDR3 size: 16 residues. CDR3 nucleotide sequence: TGTGCCAGTGGCGGACTTGCCATCCAAAGATACAATGAGCAGTTCTTC. It is translated as CASGGLAIQRYNEQFF.

The table lists this clone with a few counts. The V call is TRBV7-9, the J call TRBJ2-7, with a tentative D call TRBD1 (5 bases). CDR1 and CDR2 from the germline V gene are SEHNR and FQNEAQ (reference sequence). Trimming cost V 5 bases and J 4 bases, with 9 bases left between them. This CDR3 comprises 12 residues. Here the CDR3 reads CASSVRTYEQYF. The DNA for the CDR3 is TGTGCCAGCAGCGTACGGACATACGAGCAGTACTTC.

This sequence joins TRBV7-3 and TRBJ2-5; the D gene is possibly TRBD2 (6 bases). V was pared by 5 bases and J by 4 bases, with 20 bases between. Germline V gene lookup returns CDR1 SGHTA and CDR2 FQGTGA. CDR3 length: 16 residues. The CDR3 DNA reads TGTGCCAGCAGCGCCACCGGGACGGACTATGGAGAGACCCAGTACTTC. Protein sequence: CASSATGTDYGETQYF.